These T cell receptor beta chains were read from a single sample in a study of early T cells in non-severe SARS-CoV-2 infection. TCRdb reprocessed the 5' RACE reads via MiXCR and lists one record per CDR3 protein. The sample records over 60,000 distinct CDR3 sequences, roughly 10% being singletons. The sequenced sample was whole blood. Every receptor here comes from an adult who was a healthcare worker with PCR-confirmed SARS-CoV-2 infection or an uninfected control (not recorded which). Both conserved end residues are part of each CDR3. Each record gives: V gene, clone size, J gene, D gene, CDR3 DNA, CDR3 protein. A D gene is named only where the DNA matches it firmly. Not all rows give a size; the values are once, few, many and, for expanded clones, a class.

V: TRBV20-1; size: .; J: TRBJ2-3; D: TRBD2; DNA: TGCAGTGCTAGACTGAGCGGGGGGGCCTCAGATACGCAGTATTTT; CDR3: CSARLSGGASDTQYF
V: TRBV3-1; size: few; J: TRBJ2-7; D: .; DNA: TGTGCCAGCAGCCAAAACTACGAGCAGTACTTC; CDR3: CASSQNYEQYF
V: TRBV7-3; size: .; J: TRBJ1-2; D: TRBD1; DNA: TGTGCCAGCAGCGATCAGGGGGGCTATGGCTACACCTTC; CDR3: CASSDQGGYGYTF
V: TRBV12-3/TRBV12-4; size: many; J: TRBJ2-3; D: .; DNA: TGTGCCAGCAGTTTGAATCCGGGGCCGACAGATACGCAGTATTTT; CDR3: CASSLNPGPTDTQYF
V: TRBV7-8; size: .; J: TRBJ2-2; D: TRBD2; DNA: TGTGCCAGCAGCCCTATCTTTGGACTAGCGGGCCAAACCGGGGAGCTGTTTTTT; CDR3: CASSPIFGLAGQTGELFF
V: TRBV20-1; size: .; J: TRBJ1-1; D: .; DNA: TGCAGTGCGACCCGACCCGGGGAAATGGGTGAAGCTTTCTTT; CDR3: CSATRPGEMGEAFF
V: TRBV10-3; size: many; J: TRBJ2-2; D: .; DNA: TGTGCCATCACCTCCGGCACCGGGGAGCTGTTTTTT; CDR3: CAITSGTGELFF
V: TRBV27; size: many; J: TRBJ2-1; D: .; DNA: TGTGCCAGCAGTGCGACTCGTTCCTACAATGAGCAGTTCTTC; CDR3: CASSATRSYNEQFF
V: TRBV7-6; size: many; J: TRBJ2-3; D: TRBD2; DNA: TGTGCCAGCGGGGAGCGGGGGCTCACGGATACGCAGTATTTT; CDR3: CASGERGLTDTQYF
V: TRBV20-1; size: .; J: TRBJ2-3; D: TRBD1; DNA: TGCAGTGCTCCAGGACAGGGATATTTTAGCACAGATACGCAGTATTTT; CDR3: CSAPGQGYFSTDTQYF
V: TRBV10-2; size: .; J: TRBJ2-3; D: TRBD2; DNA: TGCGCCAGCAGCCCCCGTCCGGGACTAGCGGGATTTGAGACGGGCACAGATACGCAGTATTTT; CDR3: CASSPRPGLAGFETGTDTQYF
V: TRBV4-3; size: .; J: TRBJ1-3; D: .; DNA: TGCGCCAGCAGCCAAGATTGGGCAGGGCTCTCTGAAAACACCATATATTTT; CDR3: CASSQDWAGLSENTIYF
V: TRBV10-2; size: many; J: TRBJ2-5; D: TRBD2; DNA: TGCGCCAGCAGTGAGGTGGCCGGACTAGCGGGTCAACCAGAGACCCAGTACTTC; CDR3: CASSEVAGLAGQPETQYF
V: TRBV12-3/TRBV12-4; size: many; J: TRBJ2-1; D: .; DNA: TGTGCCAGCGTCTTCTCCCTGACCCCAGACAGAGTGGGGAATGAGCAGTTCTTC; CDR3: CASVFSLTPDRVGNEQFF